The 2 T cell receptor beta chains below all came from one sample that was sequenced in a study of read filtering for tumor transcriptome and immune sequencing. This library used around 400 ng RNA and molecular barcoded adaptors spanning alpha/delta and beta/gamma chains. TCRdb re-analysed the reads in MiXCR, keeping a single row per CDR3 protein. The data contain 100,000 to 150,000 distinct CDR3 sequences, approximately 13% of them singletons. The sequencing sample was made of a population of CD138-negative cells sorted from bone marrow. Receptor source: a donor at least 40 years old with multiple myeloma.

This clonotype was recorded many times. V usage is TRBV6-1 and J usage is TRBJ2-6, with TRBD1 matching 9 bases. The CDR3 is 16 residues long. The V and J ends lost 6 bases and 0 bases, in that order; junction bases with no gene match: 3. In germline, CDR1 is MNHNS, CDR2 SASEGT. The CDR3 bases are TGTGCCAGCAGAGGACAGGGGCCCTCTGGGGCCAACGTCCTGACTTTC. It specifies CASRGQGPSGANVLTF.

Notes on this clonotype: Since a much larger clone is just one base distant, this may be a read error. V is TRBV12-3 or TRBV12-4 and J is TRBJ1-5; tentatively, D is TRBD1 (5 bases). The CDR3 covers 16 residues. CDR3 nucleotide sequence: TGTGCCAGCAGTTTATCAGGTCCCTGGGGGGTTCAGCCCCAGCGTTTT. This translates into CASSLSGPWGVQPQRF.